Presented here are 20 T cell receptor beta chains from one specimen sequenced in a study of T cell repertoires in cytomegalovirus infection. One entry per CDR3 protein results from TCRdb running MiXCR on the reads. Found here are a few hundred thousand distinct CDR3 sequences, about 40% of them singletons; the top ten hold 40% to 60%. These receptors are not linked to any known antigen. Here the sequenced sample was cultured PBMCs, taken from culture after CMV antigen stimulation. The receptors here all came from a human donor in good health (CMV status not recorded). Some clones in this sample may be carry-over from other donors' samples.

The chain joins TRBV19 to TRBJ2-1; 10 nucleotides match TRBD1. The CDR3 length is 16 residues. Trimming took 4 bases from V and 7 from J; bases not matched to a gene: 10. CDR1 LNHDA and CDR2 SQIVND come from the germline V gene (reference sequence). The CDR3 sequence is CASSKRAGTGVNEQFF. The CDR3 nucleotides are TGTGCCAGTAGTAAGCGGGCCGGGACAGGGGTTAATGAGCAGTTCTTC.

The chain is built from TRBV6-1 and TRBJ1-1; TRBD1 matches 9 bases. Germline CDR1 reads MNHNS; CDR2 reads SASEGT. Unmatched junction bases numbered 10, after V lost 7 bases and J lost 4 bases. The CDR3 is 15 residues long. CDR3 in DNA: TGTGCCAGCAAATGGGGGGACAGGGTGACCACTGAAGCTTTCTTT. Encoded protein: CASKWGDRVTTEAFF.

This chain uses TRBV11-2 with TRBJ2-7; maybe TRBD1 (6 bases). V lost 5 bases to trimming and J lost 3 bases, with 14 bases between them. There are 14 residues in the CDR3. The germline V gene has CDR1 SGHAT and CDR2 FQNNGV. The CDR3 nucleotides read TGTGCCAGCAGCAGACAGGCTCGGGGCTACGAGCAGTACTTC. It translates to CASSRQARGYEQYF.

V is TRBV12-3 or TRBV12-4 and J is TRBJ1-6; D might be TRBD1 (5 bases). The CDR3 is 15 residues long. Trimming took off 5 bases at V and 5 bases at J, with 13 bases between the two ends. The CDR3 loop is CASSPVQGDNSPLHF. CDR3 in DNA: TGTGCCAGCAGTCCCGTCCAAGGGGATAATTCACCCCTCCACTTT.

V and J are TRBV15 and TRBJ1-2, with a possible D match to TRBD1 (6 bases). The ends were cut back, 5 bases at V and 2 bases at J, with 9 bases in the middle. The CDR3 is made up of 13 amino acids. Germline V lookup: CDR1 LNHNV, CDR2 YYDKDF (reference sequence). CDR3 region: CATSPDRNYGYTF. The DNA of the CDR3 is TGTGCCACCAGCCCAGACAGGAACTATGGCTACACCTTC.

V gene TRBV7-2 combines with J gene TRBJ2-7; the match to TRBD1 covers 8 bases. The CDR3 is made up of 15 amino acids. Germline CDR1 reads SGHTA; CDR2 reads FQGNSA. J was trimmed by 2 bases and V by 4 bases; bases with no gene match: 7. This CDR3 reads CASSSSTGVTYEQYF. The DNA for the CDR3 is TGTGCCAGCAGCTCATCGACAGGGGTGACCTACGAGCAGTACTTC. Complete variable domain (other parts from reference TRBV7-2 and TRBJ2-7): GAGVSQSPSNKVTEKGKDVELRCDPISGHTALYWYRQSLGQGLEFLIYFQGNSAPDKSGLPSDRFSAERTGGSVSTLTIQRTQQEDSAVYLCASSSSTGVTYEQYFGPGTRLTVT.

This rearrangement joins TRBV7-2 to TRBJ2-3, with D tentatively TRBD2 (6 bases). V was cut by 2 bases and J by 3 bases, with 12 bases left in between. This CDR3 comprises 15 residues. Germline V lookup: CDR1 SGHTA, CDR2 FQGNSA. CDR3 coding DNA: TGTGCCAGCAGCTTAATGGCGGGAATGACAGATACGCAGTATTTT. Translating it yields CASSLMAGMTDTQYF.

The V call is TRBV20-1, the J call TRBJ2-3; 7 bases fit TRBD2. J was trimmed by 3 bases and V by 0 bases; bases with no gene match: 3. The CDR3 is 14 residues long. Germline V gene data show CDR1 as DFQATT and CDR2 as SNEGSKA (reference sequence). The CDR3 DNA is TGCAGTGCTAGAGATCCCGGGAGGACAGATACGCAGTATTTT. Residues: CSARDPGRTDTQYF.

In nucleotides, the CDR3 is TGTGCCATCAGCCTGAGCGGACAAGAGACCCAGTACTTC. Translating it yields CAISLSGQETQYF. The chain combines TRBV10-3 with TRBJ2-5; the D gene is possibly TRBD2 (5 bases). The CDR3 is 13 residues long. Per the germline V gene, CDR1 is ENHRY and CDR2 is SYGVKD. Between the trimmed V and J ends, which lost 6 bases and 2 bases, there was a span of 10 bases.

CDR3 loop: CASSLTVMNTEAFF. DNA for the CDR3: TGCGCCAGCAGCTTGACAGTCATGAACACTGAAGCTTTCTTT. V is TRBV5-1 and J is TRBJ1-1; D gene uncertain. The germline V gene encodes CDR1 SGHRS and CDR2 YFSETQ. The CDR3 covers 14 residues. Trimming took off 1 base at V and 0 bases at J, with 7 bases between the two ends. The variable domain in full, with the rest retrieved from reference TRBV5-1 and TRBJ1-1, is KAGVTQTPRYLIKTRGQQVTLSCSPISGHRSVSWYQQTPGQGLQFLFEYFSETQRNKGNFPGRFSGRQFSNSRSEMNVSTLELGDSALYLCASSLTVMNTEAFFGQGTRLTVV.

This clonotype was observed a handful of times. The chain uses TRBV20-1 and TRBJ1-3, with D hard to call. V was clipped by 0 bases and J by 0 bases, with 18 bases between them. This CDR3 has 18 amino acids. The germline gives CDR1 DFQATT, CDR2 SNEGSKA (reference sequence). CDR3 DNA: TGCAGTGCTAGAGATTGGGTAGGAGGGATCCCCTCTGGAAACACCATATATTTT. It encodes CSARDWVGGIPSGNTIYF.

This chain uses TRBV7-2 with TRBJ2-5; D not resolved. Per the germline V gene, CDR1 is SGHTA and CDR2 is FQGNSA. CDR3 length: 12 residues. V was pared by 3 bases and J by 7 bases, with 9 bases between. The DNA of the CDR3 is TGTGCCAGCAGCTTTCCGTCGTGGACCCAGTACTTC. As protein: CASSFPSWTQYF.

This clonotype was recorded once. The chain uses TRBV4-2 and TRBJ2-2; D is undetermined. Germline V CDR1 and CDR2: LGHNA, YNFKEQ. CDR3 size: 13 residues. Trimming removed 4 bases at V and 6 bases at J, with 9 bases between. DNA of the CDR3: TGTGCCAGCAGCCCCAGTAAAGCCGGGGAGCTGTTTTTT. Translated: CASSPSKAGELFF.

The chain combines TRBV2 with TRBJ1-5; weak D call: TRBD1 (5 bases). V was shortened by 5 bases and J by 1 base, with 12 bases between the two germline ends. Germline CDR1 SNHLY, CDR2 FYNNEI. This CDR3 contains 15 residues. The CDR3 nucleotides are TGTGCCAGCAGTTTTTCGGGGCGCAGCAATCAGCCCCAGCATTTT. Amino acids: CASSFSGRSNQPQHF.

The V and J genes are TRBV7-4 and TRBJ2-1; D unclear. In germline, CDR1 is SGHVT, CDR2 SQSDAQ. V gave up 2 bases and J gave up 0 bases, with 11 bases separating them. The CDR3 totals 16 residues. CDR3 sequence reads: CASSLRTTRSYNEQFF. CDR3 bases: TGTGCCAGCAGCTTAAGGACCACCCGCTCCTACAATGAGCAGTTCTTC.

This clonotype was recorded a few times. J is TRBJ2-1 and V is TRBV4-3; tentatively, D is TRBD2 (5 bases). The CDR3 is made up of 16 amino acids. Germline V CDR1 and CDR2: LGHNA, YSLEER. V lost 1 base and J lost 0, with 10 bases in between. The CDR3, as DNA: TGCGCCAGCAGCCAAGGGCGGGCTAGCTCCTACAATGAGCAGTTCTTC. The encoded protein is CASSQGRASSYNEQFF.

J is TRBJ2-1 and V is TRBV25-1; 12 bases match TRBD2. The CDR3 covers 15 residues. Germline V CDR1 and CDR2: MGHDK, SYGVNS. The V and J ends lost 4 bases and 4 bases, in that order; junction bases with no gene match: 2. CDR3 nucleotides: TGTGCCAGCAGTGCTAGCGGGAGGGGTTACAATGAGCAGTTCTTC. Its protein is CASSASGRGYNEQFF. The whole variable domain, remainder taken from reference TRBV25-1 and TRBJ2-1, is EADIYQTPRYLVIGTGKKITLECSQTMGHDKMYWYQQDPGMELHLIHYSYGVNSTEKGDLSSESTVSRIRTEHFPLTLESARPSHTSQYLCASSASGRGYNEQFFGPGTRLTVL.

The sample holds many counts of this clonotype. The rearrangement links TRBV7-2 to TRBJ1-4, with D maybe TRBD1 (6 bases). The V end was cut by 5 bases, the J end by 7 bases, with 14 bases between. Per the germline V gene, CDR1 is SGHTA and CDR2 is FQGNSA. The CDR3 is 14 amino acids. CDR3 residues: CASSRQVMGEKLFF. CDR3 nucleotides: TGTGCCAGCAGCCGACAGGTGATGGGTGAAAAACTGTTTTTT.

This chain links TRBV11-2 with TRBJ2-4; a possible D gene is TRBD2 (7 bases). With 6 bases removed from V and 1 base from J, the gap between germline ends came to 19 bases. The CDR3 contains 17 residues. CDR1 and CDR2 from the germline V gene are SGHAT and FQNNGV. As DNA, the CDR3 is TGTGCCAGCAGAAAATGGGGGGGGCCGGTTGCCAAAAACATTCAGTACTTC. Translation gives CASRKWGGPVAKNIQYF.

This clonotype was observed a few times. The chain employs TRBV28 and TRBJ2-1, with D maybe TRBD2 (5 bases). Trimming pared 7 bases from V and 1 base from J, leaving 11 bases between. CDR1 is MDHEN and CDR2 is SYDVKM in the germline V gene. This CDR3 is 14 amino acids long. The CDR3 loop is CASKADGSYNEQFF. DNA for the CDR3: TGTGCCAGCAAAGCGGACGGTTCCTACAATGAGCAGTTCTTC.